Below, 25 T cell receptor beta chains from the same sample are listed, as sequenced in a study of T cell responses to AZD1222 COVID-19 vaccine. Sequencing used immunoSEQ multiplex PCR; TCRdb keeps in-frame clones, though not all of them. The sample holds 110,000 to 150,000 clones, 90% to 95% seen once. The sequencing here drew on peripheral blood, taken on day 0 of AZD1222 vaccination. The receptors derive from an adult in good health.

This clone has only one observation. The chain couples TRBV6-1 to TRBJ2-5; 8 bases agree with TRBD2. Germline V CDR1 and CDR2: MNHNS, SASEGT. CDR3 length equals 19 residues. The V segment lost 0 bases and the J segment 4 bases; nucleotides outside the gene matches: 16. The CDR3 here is CASSEARGWSGGSLETQYF. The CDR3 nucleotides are TGTGCCAGCAGTGAAGCGAGGGGTTGGAGCGGGGGATCACTAGAGACCCAGTACTTC.

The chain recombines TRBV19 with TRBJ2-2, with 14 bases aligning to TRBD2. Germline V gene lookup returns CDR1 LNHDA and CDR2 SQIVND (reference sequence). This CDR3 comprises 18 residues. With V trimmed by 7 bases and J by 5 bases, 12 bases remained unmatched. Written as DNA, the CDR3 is TGTGCCAGTATCGACGGGACTAGCGGGAGAAAATGGACCGGGGAGCTGTTTTTT. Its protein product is CASIDGTSGRKWTGELFF.

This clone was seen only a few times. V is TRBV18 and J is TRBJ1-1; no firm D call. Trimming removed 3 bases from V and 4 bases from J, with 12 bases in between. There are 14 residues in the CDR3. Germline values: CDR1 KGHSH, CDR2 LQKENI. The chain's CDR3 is CASSPNGGGTEAFF. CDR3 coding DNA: TGTGCCAGCTCACCGAACGGCGGCGGCACTGAAGCTTTCTTT. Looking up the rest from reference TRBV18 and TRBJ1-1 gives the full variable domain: NAGVMQNPRHLVRRRGQEARLRCSPMKGHSHVYWYRQLPEEGLKFMVYLQKENIIDESGMPKERFSAEFPKEGPSILRIQQVVRGDSAAYFCASSPNGGGTEAFFGQGTRLTVV.

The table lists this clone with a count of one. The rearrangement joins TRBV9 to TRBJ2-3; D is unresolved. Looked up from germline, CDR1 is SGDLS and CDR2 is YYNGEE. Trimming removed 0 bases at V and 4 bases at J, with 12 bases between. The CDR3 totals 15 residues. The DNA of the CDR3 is TGTGCCAGCAGCGTAGGGGCCCTTCGCGCAGATACGCAGTATTTT. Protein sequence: CASSVGALRADTQYF.

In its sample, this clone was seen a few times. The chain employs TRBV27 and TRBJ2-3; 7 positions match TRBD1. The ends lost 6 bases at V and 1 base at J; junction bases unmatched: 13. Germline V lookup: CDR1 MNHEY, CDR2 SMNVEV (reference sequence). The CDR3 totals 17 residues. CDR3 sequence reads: CASRRGRVLLGTDTQYF. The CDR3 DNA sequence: TGTGCCAGCAGGAGGGGGCGGGTGCTATTGGGCACAGATACGCAGTATTTT.

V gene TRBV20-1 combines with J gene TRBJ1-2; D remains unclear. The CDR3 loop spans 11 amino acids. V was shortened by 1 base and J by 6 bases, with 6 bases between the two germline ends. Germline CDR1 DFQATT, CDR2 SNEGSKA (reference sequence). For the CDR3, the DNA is TGCAGTGCTAGAGTATCGGATGGCTACACCTTC. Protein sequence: CSARVSDGYTF.

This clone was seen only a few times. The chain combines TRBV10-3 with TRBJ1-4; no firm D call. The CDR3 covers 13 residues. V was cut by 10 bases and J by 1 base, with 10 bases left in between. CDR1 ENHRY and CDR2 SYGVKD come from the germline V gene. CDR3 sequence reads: CATRGVTNEKLFF. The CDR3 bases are TGTGCCACCCGTGGGGTAACTAATGAAAAACTGTTTTTT.

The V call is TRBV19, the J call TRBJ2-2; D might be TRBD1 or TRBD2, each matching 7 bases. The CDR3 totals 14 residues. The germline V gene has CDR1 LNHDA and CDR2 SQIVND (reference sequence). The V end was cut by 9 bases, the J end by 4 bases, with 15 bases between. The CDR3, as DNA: TGTGCCAGCCGGGGGAGGGGGCCCACCGGGGAGCTGTTTTTT. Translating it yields CASRGRGPTGELFF.

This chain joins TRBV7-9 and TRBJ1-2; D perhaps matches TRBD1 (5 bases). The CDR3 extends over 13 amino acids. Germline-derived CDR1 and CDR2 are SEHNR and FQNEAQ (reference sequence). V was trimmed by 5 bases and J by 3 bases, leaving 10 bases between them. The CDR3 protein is CASSNWGDYGYTF. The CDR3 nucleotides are TGTGCCAGCAGCAACTGGGGGGACTATGGCTACACCTTC.

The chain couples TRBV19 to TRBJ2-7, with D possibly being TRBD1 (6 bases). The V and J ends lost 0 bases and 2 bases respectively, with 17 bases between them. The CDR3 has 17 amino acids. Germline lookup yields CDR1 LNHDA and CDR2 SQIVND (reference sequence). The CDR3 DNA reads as TGTGCCAGTAGTATAGACCCAGGAAGGGGGAGTCCCTACGAGCAGTACTTC. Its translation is CASSIDPGRGSPYEQYF.

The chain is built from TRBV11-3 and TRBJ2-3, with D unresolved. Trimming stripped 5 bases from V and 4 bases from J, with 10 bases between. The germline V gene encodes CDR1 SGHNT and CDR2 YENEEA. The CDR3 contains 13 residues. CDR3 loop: CASSPRLADTQYF. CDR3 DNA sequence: TGTGCCAGCAGCCCTCGACTCGCAGATACGCAGTATTTT.

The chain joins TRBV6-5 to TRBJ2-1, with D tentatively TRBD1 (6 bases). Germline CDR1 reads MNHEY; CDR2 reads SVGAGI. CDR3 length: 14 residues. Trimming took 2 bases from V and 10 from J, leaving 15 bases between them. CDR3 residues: CASSYEGGVSEQFF. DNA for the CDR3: TGTGCCAGCAGTTACGAAGGGGGAGTCAGCGAGCAGTTCTTC.

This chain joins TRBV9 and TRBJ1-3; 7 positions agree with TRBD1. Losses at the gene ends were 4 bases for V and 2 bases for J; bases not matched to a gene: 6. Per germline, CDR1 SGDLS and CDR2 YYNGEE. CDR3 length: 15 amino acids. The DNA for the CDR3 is TGTGCCAGCAGCACAGACAGGGTGGCTGGAAACACCATATATTTT. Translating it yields CASSTDRVAGNTIYF.

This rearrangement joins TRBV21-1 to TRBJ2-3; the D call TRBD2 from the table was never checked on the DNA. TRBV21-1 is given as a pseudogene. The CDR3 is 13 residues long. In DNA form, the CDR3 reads TGTGCCAGCAGCGGTCGACTAGCGGGAATGCAGTATTTT. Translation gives CASSGRLAGMQYF.

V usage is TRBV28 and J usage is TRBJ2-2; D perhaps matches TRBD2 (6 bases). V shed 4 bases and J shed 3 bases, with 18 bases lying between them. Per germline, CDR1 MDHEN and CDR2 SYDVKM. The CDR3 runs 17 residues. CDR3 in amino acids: CASSSRPRLEYTGELFF. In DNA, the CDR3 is TGTGCCAGCAGTTCGCGTCCAAGACTAGAATACACCGGGGAGCTGTTTTTT.

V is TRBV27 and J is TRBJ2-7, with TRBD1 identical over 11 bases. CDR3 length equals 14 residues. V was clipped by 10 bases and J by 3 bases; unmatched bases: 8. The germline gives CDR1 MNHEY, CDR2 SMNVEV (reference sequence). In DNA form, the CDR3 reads TGTGCCATCTCACCGGGACAGGGGGGCTACGAGCAGTACTTC. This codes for CAISPGQGGYEQYF.

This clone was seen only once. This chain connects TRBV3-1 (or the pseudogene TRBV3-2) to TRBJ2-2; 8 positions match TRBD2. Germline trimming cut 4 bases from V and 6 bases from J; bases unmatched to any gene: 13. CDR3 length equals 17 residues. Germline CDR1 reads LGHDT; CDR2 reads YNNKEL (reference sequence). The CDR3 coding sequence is TGTGCCAGCAGCCTGCCTTGGACTAGCAGTGGGGCCGGGGAGCTGTTTTTT. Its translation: CASSLPWTSSGAGELFF.

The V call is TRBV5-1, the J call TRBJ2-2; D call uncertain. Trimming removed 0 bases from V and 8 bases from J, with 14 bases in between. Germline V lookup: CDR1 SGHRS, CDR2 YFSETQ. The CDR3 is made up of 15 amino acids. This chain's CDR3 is CASSLGWGFQGELFF. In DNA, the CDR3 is TGCGCCAGCAGCTTGGGATGGGGTTTCCAAGGGGAGCTGTTTTTT.

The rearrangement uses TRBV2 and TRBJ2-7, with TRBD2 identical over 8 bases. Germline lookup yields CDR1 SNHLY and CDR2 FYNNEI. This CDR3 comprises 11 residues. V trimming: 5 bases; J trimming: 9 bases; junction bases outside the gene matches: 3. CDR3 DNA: TGTGCCAGCAGTCCGGGGGGGCGGCAGTACTTC. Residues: CASSPGGRQYF.

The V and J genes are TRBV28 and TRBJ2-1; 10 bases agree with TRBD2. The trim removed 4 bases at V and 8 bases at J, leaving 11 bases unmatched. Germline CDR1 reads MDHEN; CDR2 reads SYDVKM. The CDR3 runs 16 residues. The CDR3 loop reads CASSSPPAGGLDEQFF. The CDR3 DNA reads TGTGCCAGCAGTTCCCCCCCAGCGGGAGGGTTGGATGAGCAGTTCTTC. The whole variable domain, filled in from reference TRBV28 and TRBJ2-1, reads DVKVTQSSRYLVKRTGEKVFLECVQDMDHENMFWYRQDPGLGLRLIYFSYDVKMKEKGDIPEGYSVSREKKERFSLILESASTNQTSMYLCASSSPPAGGLDEQFFGPGTRLTVL.

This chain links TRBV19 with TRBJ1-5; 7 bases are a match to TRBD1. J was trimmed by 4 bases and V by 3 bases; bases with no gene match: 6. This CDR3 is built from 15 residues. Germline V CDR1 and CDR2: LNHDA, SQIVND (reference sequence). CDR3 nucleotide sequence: TGTGCCAGTAGTATTGACAGGGTGAGAAATCAGCCCCAGCATTTT. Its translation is CASSIDRVRNQPQHF.

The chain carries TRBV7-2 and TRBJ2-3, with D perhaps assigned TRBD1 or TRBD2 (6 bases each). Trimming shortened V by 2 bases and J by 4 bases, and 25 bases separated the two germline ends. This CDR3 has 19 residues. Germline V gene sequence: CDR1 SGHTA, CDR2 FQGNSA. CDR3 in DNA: TGTGCCAGCAGCTTAAGTAGGGCCGGGGGCCCTCCCCGCGCAGATACGCAGTATTTT. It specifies CASSLSRAGGPPRADTQYF. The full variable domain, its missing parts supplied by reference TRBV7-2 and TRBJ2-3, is GAGVSQSPSNKVTEKGKDVELRCDPISGHTALYWYRQSLGQGLEFLIYFQGNSAPDKSGLPSDRFSAERTGGSVSTLTIQRTQQEDSAVYLCASSLSRAGGPPRADTQYFGPGTRLTVL.

The CDR3 sequence: CASSLNTGGTQETQYF. Written as DNA, the CDR3 is TGCGCCAGCAGCTTAAATACAGGGGGCACACAAGAGACCCAGTACTTC. The chain uses TRBV5-1 and TRBJ2-5, with 9 positions matching TRBD1. Germline V gene data show CDR1 as SGHRS and CDR2 as YFSETQ. The CDR3 has 16 amino acids. Germline trimming cut 2 bases from V and 2 bases from J; bases unmatched to any gene: 7.

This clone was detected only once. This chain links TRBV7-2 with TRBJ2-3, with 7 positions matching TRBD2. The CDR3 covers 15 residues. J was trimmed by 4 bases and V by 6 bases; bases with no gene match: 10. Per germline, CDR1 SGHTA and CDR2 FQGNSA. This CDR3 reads CASRQTSLLADTQYF. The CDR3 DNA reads TGTGCCAGCAGGCAGACTAGCCTTTTAGCAGATACGCAGTATTTT.

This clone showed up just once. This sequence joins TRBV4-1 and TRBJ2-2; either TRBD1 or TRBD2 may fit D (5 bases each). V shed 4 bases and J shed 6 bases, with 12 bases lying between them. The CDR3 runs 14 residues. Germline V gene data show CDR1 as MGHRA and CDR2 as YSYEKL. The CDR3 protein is CASSPGPVSGELFF. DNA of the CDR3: TGCGCCAGCAGCCCGGGACCCGTGTCCGGGGAGCTGTTTTTT.